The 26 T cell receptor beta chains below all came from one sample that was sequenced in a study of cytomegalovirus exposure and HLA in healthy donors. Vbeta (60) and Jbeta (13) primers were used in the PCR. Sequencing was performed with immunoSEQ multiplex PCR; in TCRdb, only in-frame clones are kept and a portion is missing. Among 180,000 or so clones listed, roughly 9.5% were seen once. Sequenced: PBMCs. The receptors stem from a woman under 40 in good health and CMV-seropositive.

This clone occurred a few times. The CDR3: CSVAVTGGIGSYEQYF. CDR3 DNA: TGCAGCGTTGCAGTGACAGGGGGTATTGGGTCCTACGAGCAGTACTTC. This chain uses TRBV29-1 with TRBJ2-7; 9 bases are a match to TRBD1. The CDR3 sequence is 16 residues long. J was trimmed by 1 base and V by 4 bases; bases with no gene match: 11. CDR1 and CDR2 from the germline V gene are SQVTM and ANQGSEA.

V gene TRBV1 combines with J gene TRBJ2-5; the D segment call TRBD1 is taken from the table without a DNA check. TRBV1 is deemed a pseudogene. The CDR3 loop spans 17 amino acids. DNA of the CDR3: TGCACCAGCAGCCAAGCCCCGTGGGGCCCCAGAAAAGAGACCCAGTACTTC. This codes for CTSSQAPWGPRKETQYF.

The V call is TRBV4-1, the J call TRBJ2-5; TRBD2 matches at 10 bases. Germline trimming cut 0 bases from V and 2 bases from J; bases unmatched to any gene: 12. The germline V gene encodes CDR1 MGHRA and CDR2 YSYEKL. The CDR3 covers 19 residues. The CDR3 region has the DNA TGCGCCAGCAGCCAAGAAAAGGGAGTGTGGACTAGCGGACAAGAGACCCAGTACTTC. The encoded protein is CASSQEKGVWTSGQETQYF.

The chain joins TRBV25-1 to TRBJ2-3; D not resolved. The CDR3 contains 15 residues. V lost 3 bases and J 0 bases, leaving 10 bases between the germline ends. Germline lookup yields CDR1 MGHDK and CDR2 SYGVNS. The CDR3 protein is CASSDITRSTDTQYF. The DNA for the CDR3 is TGTGCCAGCAGTGACATTACCAGGAGCACAGATACGCAGTATTTT.

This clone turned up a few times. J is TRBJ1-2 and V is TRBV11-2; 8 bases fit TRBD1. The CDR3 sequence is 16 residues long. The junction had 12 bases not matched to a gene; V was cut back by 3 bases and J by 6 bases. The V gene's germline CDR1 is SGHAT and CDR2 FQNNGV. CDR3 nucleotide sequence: TGTGCCAGCAGCTTGAGACGGACAGGGACTGGCGATGGCTACACCTTC. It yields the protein CASSLRRTGTGDGYTF.

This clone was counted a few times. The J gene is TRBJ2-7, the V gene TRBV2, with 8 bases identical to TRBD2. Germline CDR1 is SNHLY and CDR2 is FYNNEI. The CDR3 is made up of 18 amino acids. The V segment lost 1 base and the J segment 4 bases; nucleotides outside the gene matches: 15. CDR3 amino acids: CASSEEPFWREELYEQYF. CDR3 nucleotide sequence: TGTGCCAGCAGTGAAGAACCATTCTGGCGGGAGGAGCTGTACGAGCAGTACTTC.

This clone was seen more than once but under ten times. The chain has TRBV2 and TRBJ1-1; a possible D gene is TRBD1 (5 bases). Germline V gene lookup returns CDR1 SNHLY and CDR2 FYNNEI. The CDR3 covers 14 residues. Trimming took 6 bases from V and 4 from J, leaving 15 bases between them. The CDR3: CASRTSGGGTEAFF. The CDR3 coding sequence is TGTGCCAGCAGGACTTCGGGGGGGGGCACTGAAGCTTTCTTT. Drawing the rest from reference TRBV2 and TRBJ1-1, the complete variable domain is EPEVTQTPSHQVTQMGQEVILRCVPISNHLYFYWYRQILGQKVEFLVSFYNNEISEKSEIFDDQFSVERPDGSNFTLKIRSTKLEDSAMYFCASRTSGGGTEAFFGQGTRLTVV.

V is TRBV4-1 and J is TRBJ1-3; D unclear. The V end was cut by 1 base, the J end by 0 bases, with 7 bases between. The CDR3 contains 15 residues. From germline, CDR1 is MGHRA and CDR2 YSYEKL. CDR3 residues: CASSQGPVSGNTIYF. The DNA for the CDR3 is TGCGCCAGCAGCCAAGGTCCAGTCTCTGGAAACACCATATATTTT.

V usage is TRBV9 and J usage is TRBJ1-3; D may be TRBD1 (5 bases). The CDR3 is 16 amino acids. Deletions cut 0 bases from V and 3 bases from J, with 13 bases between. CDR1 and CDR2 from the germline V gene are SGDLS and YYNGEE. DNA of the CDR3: TGTGCCAGCAGCGTAGGTCAGGGTTTCGTTGGAAACACCATATATTTT. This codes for CASSVGQGFVGNTIYF.

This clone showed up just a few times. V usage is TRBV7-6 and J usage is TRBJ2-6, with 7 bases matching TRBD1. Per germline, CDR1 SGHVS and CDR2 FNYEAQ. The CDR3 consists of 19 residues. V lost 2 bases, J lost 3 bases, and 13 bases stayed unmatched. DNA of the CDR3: TGTGCCAGCAGCTTAAGGGACAGAGGCGTGGAGAGTGGGGCCAACGTCCTGACTTTC. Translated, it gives CASSLRDRGVESGANVLTF.

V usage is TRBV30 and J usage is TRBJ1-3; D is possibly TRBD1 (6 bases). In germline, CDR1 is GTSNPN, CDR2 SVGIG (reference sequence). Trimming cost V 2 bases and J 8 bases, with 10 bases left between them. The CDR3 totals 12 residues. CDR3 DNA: TGTGCCTGGAGTTCGGGGGGCGACACCATATATTTT. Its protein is CAWSSGGDTIYF. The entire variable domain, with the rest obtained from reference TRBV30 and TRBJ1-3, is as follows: SQTIHQWPATLVQPVGSPLSLECTVEGTSNPNLYWYRQAAGRGLQLLFYSVGIGQISSEVPQNLSASRPQDRQFILSSKKLLLSDSGFYLCAWSSGGDTIYFGEGSWLTVV.

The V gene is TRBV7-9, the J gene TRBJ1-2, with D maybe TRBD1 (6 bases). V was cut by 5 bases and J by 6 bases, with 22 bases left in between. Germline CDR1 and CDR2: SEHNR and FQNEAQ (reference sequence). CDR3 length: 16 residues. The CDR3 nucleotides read TGTGCCAGCAGCCCCTCGTTTAGTCAGGGGAGCCATGGCTACACCTTC. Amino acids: CASSPSFSQGSHGYTF.

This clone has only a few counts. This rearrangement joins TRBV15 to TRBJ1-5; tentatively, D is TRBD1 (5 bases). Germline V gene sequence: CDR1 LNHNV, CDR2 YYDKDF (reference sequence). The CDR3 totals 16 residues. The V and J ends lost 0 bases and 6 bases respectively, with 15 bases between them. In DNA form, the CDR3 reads TGTGCCACCAGCAGAGATCCAGGGCCGGGTGGTCAGCCCCAGCATTTT. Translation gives CATSRDPGPGGQPQHF.

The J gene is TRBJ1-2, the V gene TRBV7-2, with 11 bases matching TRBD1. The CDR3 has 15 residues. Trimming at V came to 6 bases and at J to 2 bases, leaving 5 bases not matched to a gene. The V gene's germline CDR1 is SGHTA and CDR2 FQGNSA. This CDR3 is CASRIGQGANYGYTF. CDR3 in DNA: TGTGCCAGCAGAATCGGACAGGGGGCCAACTATGGCTACACCTTC.

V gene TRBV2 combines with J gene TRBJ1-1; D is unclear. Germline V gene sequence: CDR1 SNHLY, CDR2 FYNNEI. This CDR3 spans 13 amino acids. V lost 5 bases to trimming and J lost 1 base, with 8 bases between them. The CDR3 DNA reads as TGTGCCAGCAGTACACGTCCGAACACTGAAGCTTTCTTT. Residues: CASSTRPNTEAFF.

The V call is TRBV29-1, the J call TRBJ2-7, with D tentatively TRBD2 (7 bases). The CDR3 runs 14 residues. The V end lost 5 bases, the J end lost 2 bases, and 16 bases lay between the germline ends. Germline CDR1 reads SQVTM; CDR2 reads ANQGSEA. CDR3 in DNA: TGCAGCGTTAAGACGGGGGGCAGGGCCTACGAGCAGTACTTC. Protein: CSVKTGGRAYEQYF.

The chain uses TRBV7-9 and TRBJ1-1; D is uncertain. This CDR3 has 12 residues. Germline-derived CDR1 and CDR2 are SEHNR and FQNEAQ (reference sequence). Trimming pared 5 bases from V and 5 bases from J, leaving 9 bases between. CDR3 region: CASSPSGTEAFF. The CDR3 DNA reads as TGTGCCAGCAGCCCCTCGGGGACTGAAGCTTTCTTT.

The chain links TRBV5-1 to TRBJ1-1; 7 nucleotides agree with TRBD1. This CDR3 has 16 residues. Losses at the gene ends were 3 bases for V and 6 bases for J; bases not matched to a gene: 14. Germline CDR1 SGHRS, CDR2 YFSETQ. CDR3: CASSSHGQGVSAEAFF. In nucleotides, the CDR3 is TGCGCCAGCAGCTCACACGGGCAGGGGGTTTCGGCTGAAGCTTTCTTT. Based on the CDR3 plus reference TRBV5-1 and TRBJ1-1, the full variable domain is KAGVTQTPRYLIKTRGQQVTLSCSPISGHRSVSWYQQTPGQGLQFLFEYFSETQRNKGNFPGRFSGRQFSNSRSEMNVSTLELGDSALYLCASSSHGQGVSAEAFFGQGTRLTVV.

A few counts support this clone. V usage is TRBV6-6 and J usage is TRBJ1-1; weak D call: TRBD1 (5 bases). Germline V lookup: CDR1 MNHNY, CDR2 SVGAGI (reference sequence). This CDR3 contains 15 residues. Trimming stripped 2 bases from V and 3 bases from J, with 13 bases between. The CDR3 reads CASSYGSGQHTEAFF. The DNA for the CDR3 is TGTGCCAGCAGTTACGGCTCAGGGCAACACACTGAAGCTTTCTTT.

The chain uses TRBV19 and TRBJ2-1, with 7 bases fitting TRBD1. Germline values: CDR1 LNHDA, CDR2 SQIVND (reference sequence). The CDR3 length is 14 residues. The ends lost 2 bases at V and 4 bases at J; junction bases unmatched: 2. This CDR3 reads CASSIRGQYNEQFF. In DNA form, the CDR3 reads TGTGCCAGTAGTATAAGGGGACAGTACAATGAGCAGTTCTTC.

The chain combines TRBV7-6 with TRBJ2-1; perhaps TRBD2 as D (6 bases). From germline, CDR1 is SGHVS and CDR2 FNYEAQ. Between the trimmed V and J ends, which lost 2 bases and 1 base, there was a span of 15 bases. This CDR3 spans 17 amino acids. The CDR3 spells CASSLPDSGESYNEQFF. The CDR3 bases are TGTGCCAGCAGCTTACCAGATAGCGGAGAATCCTACAATGAGCAGTTCTTC.

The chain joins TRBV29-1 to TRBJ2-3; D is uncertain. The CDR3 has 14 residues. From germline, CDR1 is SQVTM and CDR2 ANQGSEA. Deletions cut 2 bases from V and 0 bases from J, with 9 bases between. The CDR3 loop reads CSVEQVSSTDTQYF. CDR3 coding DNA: TGCAGCGTTGAACAGGTCTCTAGCACAGATACGCAGTATTTT.

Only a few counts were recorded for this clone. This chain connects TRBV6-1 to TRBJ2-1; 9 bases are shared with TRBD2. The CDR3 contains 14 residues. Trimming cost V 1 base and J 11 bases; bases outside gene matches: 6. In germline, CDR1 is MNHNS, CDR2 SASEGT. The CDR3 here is CASSEGTSAGKQFF. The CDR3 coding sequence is TGTGCCAGCAGTGAAGGGACTAGCGCAGGGAAGCAGTTCTTC.

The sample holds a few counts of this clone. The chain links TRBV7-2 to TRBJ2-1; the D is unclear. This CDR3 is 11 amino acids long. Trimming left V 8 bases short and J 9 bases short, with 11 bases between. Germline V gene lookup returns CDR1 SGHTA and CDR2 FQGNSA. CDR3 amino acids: CASRTPIEQFF. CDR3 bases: TGTGCCAGCCGTACCCCTATTGAGCAGTTCTTC.

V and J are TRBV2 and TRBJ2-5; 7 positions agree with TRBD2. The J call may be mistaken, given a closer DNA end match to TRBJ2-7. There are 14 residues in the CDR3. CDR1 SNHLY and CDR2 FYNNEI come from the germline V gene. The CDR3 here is CANMAGEPTYEQYF. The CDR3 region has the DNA TGTGCCAACATGGCGGGAGAACCGACCTACGAGCAGTACTTC.

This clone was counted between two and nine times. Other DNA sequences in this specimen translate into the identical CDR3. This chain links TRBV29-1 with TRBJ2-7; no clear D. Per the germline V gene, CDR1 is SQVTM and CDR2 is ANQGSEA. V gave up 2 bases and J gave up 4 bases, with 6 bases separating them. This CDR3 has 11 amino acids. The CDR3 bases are TGCAGCGTTGAATCCAGTTACGAGCAGTACTTC. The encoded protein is CSVESSYEQYF.